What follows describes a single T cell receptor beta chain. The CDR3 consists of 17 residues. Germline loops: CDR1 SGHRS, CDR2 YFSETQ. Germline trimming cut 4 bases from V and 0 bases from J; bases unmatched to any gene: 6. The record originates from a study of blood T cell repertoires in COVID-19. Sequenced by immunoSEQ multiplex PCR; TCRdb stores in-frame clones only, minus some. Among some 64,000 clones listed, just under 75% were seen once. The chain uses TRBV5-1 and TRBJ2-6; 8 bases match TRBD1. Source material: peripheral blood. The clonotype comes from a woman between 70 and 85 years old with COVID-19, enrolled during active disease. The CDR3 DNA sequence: TGCGCCAGCAGCCCGACAGGGGCGAGCTCTGGGGCCAACGTCCTGACTTTC. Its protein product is CASSPTGASSGANVLTF.